The next 25 T cell receptor beta chains were all read from a single sample in a study of T-cell reconstitution after alpha-beta-depleted transplantation in children. Notes on the study in general: Among T cells one year after transplant, newly produced cells accounted for most counts and diversity.

Antigen specificity for these receptors is unknown. Construction of the TCRbeta library involved unique molecular identifiers. TCRdb re-called the PCR reads with MiXCR, one entry per CDR3 protein. The sample includes about 290,000 distinct CDR3 sequences, approximately 7.3% of them seen just once. Sequences were derived from peripheral blood, sampled 360 days after TCRalphabeta/CD19-depleted stem cell transplant. These receptor sequences come from a female patient aged 2 to 10 who had a stem cell transplant for Fanconi anemia, so the T cells may come from the graft donor.

This clonotype has more than one count but fewer than ten. The chain carries TRBV4-2 and TRBJ2-3; maybe TRBD1 (6 bases). V shed 0 bases and J shed 6 bases, with 19 bases lying between them. This CDR3 contains 17 residues. Germline V gene data show CDR1 as LGHNA and CDR2 as YNFKEQ. In DNA form, the CDR3 reads TGTGCCAGCAGCCAAGATCTAGGGAGCCTCCAGGGGGATACGCAGTATTTT. This translates into CASSQDLGSLQGDTQYF.

This clonotype was seen a handful of times. Here the CDR3 reads CSASGQGAGANVLTF. For the CDR3, the DNA is TGCAGTGCTAGTGGACAGGGGGCTGGGGCCAACGTCCTGACTTTC. The chain joins TRBV20-1 to TRBJ2-6, with TRBD1 identical over 10 bases. Trimming cost V 3 bases and J 2 bases; bases outside gene matches: 1. This CDR3 has 15 amino acids. In germline, CDR1 is DFQATT, CDR2 SNEGSKA (reference sequence).

As for this clonotype: This CDR3 fails to terminate in the conserved phenylalanine or tryptophan, so it likely reflects a read error. J is TRBJ1-1 and V is TRBV2; weak D call: TRBD1 (5 bases). Trimming took 2 bases from V and 0 from J, leaving 13 bases between them. The CDR3 length is 16 residues. CDR1 SNHLY and CDR2 FYNNEI come from the germline V gene. For the CDR3, the DNA is TGTGCCAGCAGTGAAATCTCAGGGCTCATGAACACTGAAGCTTTCTAT. Protein product: CASSEISGLMNTEAFY.

The V and J genes are TRBV7-9 and TRBJ2-5; D perhaps matches TRBD1 (6 bases). This CDR3 region has 14 residues. V dropped 6 bases and J dropped 1 base, with 12 bases sitting between them. Germline CDR1 and CDR2: SEHNR and FQNEAQ (reference sequence). CDR3 amino acids: CASRPGTSQETQYF. The CDR3 bases are TGTGCCAGCAGACCGGGGACATCCCAAGAGACCCAGTACTTC.

The table lists this clonotype with many counts. The chain combines TRBV5-6 with TRBJ2-7; maybe TRBD2 (6 bases). Germline assignment: CDR1 SGHDT and CDR2 YYEEEE. Trimming removed 0 bases at V and 0 bases at J, with 10 bases between. This CDR3 region has 15 residues. The CDR3 reads CASSLGGTSSYEQYF. The CDR3 DNA follows: TGTGCCAGCAGCTTGGGCGGGACCAGCTCCTACGAGCAGTACTTC.

At least ten counts were recorded for this clonotype. The V gene is TRBV5-1, the J gene TRBJ2-1; 9 bases are shared with TRBD1. The V and J ends lost 4 bases and 4 bases, in that order; junction bases with no gene match: 6. This CDR3 has 15 amino acids. In germline, CDR1 is SGHRS, CDR2 YFSETQ. Here the CDR3 DNA reads TGCGCCAGCAGCCCCCGGGACAGGGCATACAATGAGCAGTTCTTC. It translates to CASSPRDRAYNEQFF.

In this sample, this clonotype turned up many times. The chain is built from TRBV12-3 or TRBV12-4 and TRBJ2-3; D perhaps matches TRBD1 (6 bases). Trimming left V 7 bases short and J 6 bases short, with 11 bases between. The CDR3 is made up of 12 amino acids. The CDR3 here is CASTTGTDTQYF. As DNA, the CDR3 is TGTGCCAGCACTACAGGGACCGATACGCAGTATTTT.

This clonotype showed up many times. The chain uses TRBV7-2 and TRBJ2-1, with 13 bases aligning to TRBD2. The CDR3 has 16 residues. CDR1 is SGHTA and CDR2 is FQGNSA in the germline V gene. V gave up 7 bases and J gave up 5 bases; unmatched junction bases: 8. CDR3 nucleotide sequence: TGTGCCAGCACTCGACTAGCGGGAGGTGTCCACAATGAGCAGTTCTTC. Translated, it gives CASTRLAGGVHNEQFF.

This chain connects TRBV2 to TRBJ2-3, with D hard to call. Per germline, CDR1 SNHLY and CDR2 FYNNEI. The CDR3 is 13 amino acids. The V and J ends lost 7 bases and 5 bases respectively, with 13 bases between them. The CDR3 DNA reads TGTGCCAGCACCGCCGGTGGGCTAGATACGCAGTATTTT. It specifies CASTAGGLDTQYF.

This clonotype was seen many times. V usage is TRBV1 and J usage is TRBJ2-1; the tabulated D call, TRBD2, remains unverified against the DNA. TRBV1 is a listed pseudogene. The CDR3 runs 20 residues. DNA of the CDR3: TGCACCAGCAGCCAAGAACCGACTAGCGGGAGTGGGTCAGGGGGCCAGGAGCAGTTCTTC. It is translated as CTSSQEPTSGSGSGGQEQFF.

This clonotype was counted only a few times. The chain has TRBV7-2 and TRBJ2-5, with D perhaps TRBD2 (6 bases). CDR3 length equals 14 residues. V lost 5 bases, J lost 4 bases, and 14 bases lay in between. Germline V gene data show CDR1 as SGHTA and CDR2 as FQGNSA. The CDR3 DNA reads TGTGCCAGCAGCCTACTCTTCGGGGGAGAGACCCAGTACTTC. Protein product: CASSLLFGGETQYF.

This clonotype was detected many times. The chain employs TRBV9 and TRBJ2-1; no definite D call. Germline CDR1 and CDR2: SGDLS and YYNGEE. Trimming took off 3 bases at V and 6 bases at J, with 10 bases between the two ends. CDR3 length: 13 amino acids. This CDR3 reads CASSADSINEQFF. CDR3 DNA: TGTGCCAGCAGCGCAGACTCTATCAATGAGCAGTTCTTC.

The table lists this clonotype with many counts. J is TRBJ2-3 and V is TRBV12-3 or TRBV12-4, with D tentatively TRBD1 or TRBD2 (7 bases each). The V end lost 7 bases, the J end lost 0 bases, and 14 bases lay between the germline ends. CDR3 length equals 15 residues. DNA for the CDR3: TGTGCCAGCACCACCAGGGGGGGTAGCACAGATACGCAGTATTTT. Translation: CASTTRGGSTDTQYF.

This clonotype was counted between two and nine times. The chain has TRBV7-2 and TRBJ2-2; TRBD1 matches 9 bases. This CDR3 has 15 amino acids. The J segment lost 6 bases and the V segment lost 5 bases, leaving 7 bases of the junction unmatched. Germline lookup yields CDR1 SGHTA and CDR2 FQGNSA. CDR3 sequence reads: CASSLRQGGSGELFF. In nucleotides, the CDR3 is TGTGCCAGCAGCCTTCGACAGGGGGGATCCGGGGAGCTGTTTTTT. Combining the CDR3 with reference TRBV7-2 and TRBJ2-2 gives the whole variable domain GAGVSQSPSNKVTEKGKDVELRCDPISGHTALYWYRQSLGQGLEFLIYFQGNSAPDKSGLPSDRFSAERTGGSVSTLTIQRTQQEDSAVYLCASSLRQGGSGELFFGEGSRLTVL.

This clonotype was recorded many times. The chain uses TRBV6-2 or TRBV6-3 and TRBJ2-1; D remains ambiguous. V shed 6 bases and J shed 4 bases, with 19 bases lying between them. Germline V gene data show CDR1 as MNHEY and CDR2 as SVGEGT. CDR3 length: 16 residues. The CDR3 DNA reads TGTGCCAGCAGGAGAACCGGGTCCTCTATTTACAATGAGCAGTTCTTC. Amino acid sequence: CASRRTGSSIYNEQFF.

This clonotype was recorded at least ten times. The chain joins TRBV5-1 to TRBJ1-4; D gene ambiguous. CDR3 size: 15 residues. Trimming pared 0 bases from V and 5 bases from J, leaving 11 bases between. CDR1 SGHRS and CDR2 YFSETQ come from the germline V gene. The CDR3 loop is CASSLGRAGNEKLFF. The DNA for the CDR3 is TGCGCCAGCAGCTTGGGTAGGGCGGGGAATGAAAAACTGTTTTTT.

This clonotype was detected ten times or more. The chain employs TRBV5-1 and TRBJ2-6, with D maybe TRBD1 (5 bases). V lost 8 bases and J 4 bases, leaving 13 bases between the germline ends. The CDR3 has 14 amino acids. The germline CDR1 and CDR2 sequences are SGHRS and YFSETQ. CDR3 DNA sequence: TGCGCCAGTTACCAGGGCCCCGGGGCCAACGTCCTGACTTTC. This gives the protein CASYQGPGANVLTF.

This clonotype showed up many times. The V gene is TRBV27, the J gene TRBJ1-1, with D perhaps TRBD1 (5 bases). The germline V gene has CDR1 MNHEY and CDR2 SMNVEV (reference sequence). CDR3 length equals 14 residues. The V and J ends lost 5 bases and 4 bases respectively, with 14 bases between them. Here the CDR3 reads CASSAAGIGTEAFF. The CDR3 region has the DNA TGTGCCAGCAGTGCCGCAGGGATAGGCACTGAAGCTTTCTTT.

The chain couples TRBV7-2 to TRBJ2-7, with no clear D. Germline values: CDR1 SGHTA, CDR2 FQGNSA. V shed 5 bases and J shed 3 bases, with 14 bases lying between them. The CDR3 sequence is 14 residues long. The CDR3 region is CASSNTLPSYEQYF. CDR3 DNA sequence: TGTGCCAGCAGCAACACCCTCCCAAGCTACGAGCAGTACTTC.

This clonotype was found many times. The chain couples TRBV10-1 to TRBJ1-1; no firm D call. The CDR3 is 13 amino acids. Trimming cost V 10 bases and J 0 bases, with 12 bases left between them. The V gene's germline CDR1 is WNHNN and CDR2 SYGVQD (reference sequence). DNA for the CDR3: TGCGCCACCTCCCGGGCCTTGAACACTGAAGCTTTCTTT. The encoded protein is CATSRALNTEAFF.

The chain has TRBV7-8 and TRBJ1-2; 8 bases map to TRBD1. Germline CDR1 reads SGHVS; CDR2 reads FQNEAQ. This CDR3 is 14 amino acids long. The J segment lost 3 bases and the V segment lost 2 bases, leaving 2 bases of the junction unmatched. CDR3 sequence: CASSLSGGDYGYTF. The CDR3 DNA reads TGTGCCAGCAGCTTATCAGGGGGCGACTATGGCTACACCTTC.

This clonotype was observed a few times. This chain connects TRBV20-1 to TRBJ1-1; D is unclear. From germline, CDR1 is DFQATT and CDR2 SNEGSKA (reference sequence). V gave up 3 bases and J gave up 14 bases, with 19 bases separating them. The CDR3 totals 12 residues. The CDR3 is CSASIVGSSLFF. CDR3 sequence (DNA): TGCAGTGCTAGTATTGTTGGGTCGAGTCTCTTCTTT.

In this sample, this clonotype turned up many times. The chain joins TRBV5-1 to TRBJ2-1, with a weak D call TRBD2 (6 bases). CDR3 length: 16 residues. Germline-derived CDR1 and CDR2 are SGHRS and YFSETQ. The V gene lost 2 bases and the J gene lost 0 bases, with 12 bases spanning the gap. The CDR3 is CASSLYGGSSYNEQFF. The CDR3 coding sequence is TGCGCCAGCAGCTTATATGGGGGGAGCTCCTACAATGAGCAGTTCTTC.

This clonotype has more than one count but fewer than ten. The V gene is TRBV12-3 or TRBV12-4, the J gene TRBJ2-6; 10 nucleotides agree with TRBD1. CDR3 length equals 18 residues. Germline trimming cut 6 bases from V and 0 bases from J; bases unmatched to any gene: 8. The CDR3 reads CASSPTRDRGSGANVLTF. In nucleotides, the CDR3 is TGTGCCAGCAGCCCGACCCGGGACAGGGGCTCTGGGGCCAACGTCCTGACTTTC.

This chain uses TRBV7-2 with TRBJ2-7; D unresolved. Germline V gene data show CDR1 as SGHTA and CDR2 as FQGNSA. The length of the CDR3 is 13 residues. Trimming stripped 5 bases from V and 6 bases from J, with 14 bases between. CDR3 residues: CASSILAVGEQYV. In DNA, the CDR3 is TGTGCCAGCAGCATACTCGCCGTTGGCGAGCAGTACGTC.